This passage covers 32 T cell receptor beta chains from one sample sequenced in a study of a mutant IDH1 vaccine in newly diagnosed glioma. As to time point: baseline, week 1 (first vaccination visit). Sample treatment: pre-vaccination baseline after standard-of-care therapy. Profiling relied on immunoSEQ multiplex PCR, and the TCRdb table lists in-frame clones only, not all of them. The table shows approximately 92,000 clones, with about 82% occurring only once. Material: PBMCs, obtained from a glioma patient treated with radiotherapy, temozolomide or both. These receptor sequences come from a man aged 35 to 55 with glioma.

The gene calls are TRBV5-1 and TRBJ2-7, with D hard to call. V gave up 4 bases and J gave up 5 bases, with 13 bases separating them. CDR3 size: 13 residues. Germline lookup yields CDR1 SGHRS and CDR2 YFSETQ. CDR3 residues: CASSPALVDEQYF. CDR3 coding DNA: TGCGCCAGCAGCCCGGCCCTTGTCGACGAGCAGTACTTC.

This rearrangement joins TRBV7-9 to TRBJ1-2; 7 bases map to TRBD1. The germline gives CDR1 SEHNR, CDR2 FQNEAQ (reference sequence). The CDR3 loop spans 14 amino acids. The V and J ends lost 5 bases and 5 bases, in that order; junction bases with no gene match: 8. CDR3 DNA sequence: TGTGCCAGCAGCCGACAGGGTCCCTATTATGGCTACACCTTC. This gives the protein CASSRQGPYYGYTF.

This chain connects TRBV5-1 to TRBJ2-7; no reliable D call. The CDR3 is 13 residues long. V lost 5 bases and J lost 0, with 9 bases in between. Germline assignment: CDR1 SGHRS and CDR2 YFSETQ. The CDR3: CASSSTASYEQYF. The CDR3 DNA reads as TGCGCCAGCAGTTCCACCGCCTCCTACGAGCAGTACTTC.

This clone has at least ten counts. The chain employs TRBV23-1 and TRBJ1-4, with a weak D call TRBD1 (6 bases). TRBV23-1 carries the ORF label, with uncertain function. The V end lost 4 bases, the J end lost 8 bases, and 11 bases lay between the germline ends. The CDR3 runs to 13 residues. The CDR3 reads CASSRRGDEKLFF. The CDR3 nucleotides are TGCGCCAGCAGTCGGAGGGGGGACGAAAAACTGTTTTTT.

The chain has TRBV4-1 and TRBJ2-2; the D gene is possibly TRBD2 (5 bases). Germline CDR1 reads MGHRA; CDR2 reads YSYEKL. The CDR3 is made up of 16 amino acids. The V end was cut by 3 bases, the J end by 1 base, with 12 bases between. CDR3 residues: CASSQNGRGNTGELFF. Written as DNA, the CDR3 is TGCGCCAGCAGCCAGAATGGTCGGGGGAACACCGGGGAGCTGTTTTTT.

This chain joins TRBV19 and TRBJ1-2; D not resolved. V lost 5 bases and J 7 bases, leaving 11 bases between the germline ends. Germline CDR1 and CDR2: LNHDA and SQIVND (reference sequence). The CDR3 is 12 amino acids. This CDR3 is CASSCRGCGYTF. The CDR3 coding sequence is TGTGCCAGTAGTTGCCGAGGGTGTGGCTACACCTTC.

This clone is labeled medium-sized. The gene calls are TRBV7-9 and TRBJ1-3, with 7 bases fitting TRBD1. J was trimmed by 0 bases and V by 8 bases; bases with no gene match: 4. The CDR3 has 14 amino acids. Looked up from germline, CDR1 is SEHNR and CDR2 is FQNEAQ (reference sequence). CDR3 DNA sequence: TGTGCCAGCGACGGGACAGACTCTGGAAACACCATATATTTT. Translated, it gives CASDGTDSGNTIYF.

This clone was observed a handful of times. The rearrangement uses TRBV30 and TRBJ1-3; 10 bases map to TRBD1. Unmatched junction bases numbered 7, after V lost 0 bases and J lost 5 bases. Germline CDR1 GTSNPN, CDR2 SVGIG (reference sequence). The CDR3 sequence is 16 residues long. The CDR3 loop is CAWSVPWTGGRNTIYF. The DNA of the CDR3 is TGTGCCTGGAGTGTCCCATGGACAGGGGGGAGAAACACCATATATTTT.

The V call is TRBV7-3, the J call TRBJ1-1; perhaps TRBD1 as D (5 bases). This CDR3 is 13 amino acids long. The germline V and J ends were trimmed by 0 bases and 5 bases, with 7 bases remaining between them. Germline loops: CDR1 SGHTA, CDR2 FQGTGA. The CDR3 is CASSLTGVTEAFF. CDR3 DNA sequence: TGTGCCAGCAGCTTAACAGGGGTTACTGAAGCTTTCTTT.

CDR3 bases: TGCAGCCTGAAGGAGGGAGGGAGGGAGACCCAGTACTTC. It is translated as CSLKEGGRETQYF. The V and J genes are TRBV29-1 and TRBJ2-5, with 7 nucleotides matching TRBD2. CDR1 SQVTM and CDR2 ANQGSEA come from the germline V gene. V lost 8 bases, J lost 5 bases, and 11 bases stayed unmatched. The CDR3 is 13 amino acids.

Comment on this clone: The same CDR3 also results from other DNA sequences found in this sample. This chain links TRBV4-3 with TRBJ2-7; 13 bases are shared with TRBD2. This CDR3 has 16 residues. Germline CDR1 LGHNA, CDR2 YSLEER. Trimming removed 1 base from V and 4 bases from J; junction bases left unmatched: 4. In nucleotides, the CDR3 is TGCGCCAGCAGCCAAGTTCGACTAGCGGGGGGTTACGAGCAGTACTTC. As protein: CASSQVRLAGGYEQYF.

The V gene is TRBV10-3, the J gene TRBJ1-5; 9 positions agree with TRBD1. The germline V gene has CDR1 ENHRY and CDR2 SYGVKD. The CDR3 sequence is 17 residues long. Unmatched junction bases numbered 9, after V lost 6 bases and J lost 0 bases. The CDR3 coding sequence is TGTGCCATCAGCAGGGACAGGGATATCTATAGCAATCAGCCCCAGCATTTT. Translation: CAISRDRDIYSNQPQHF.

The chain carries TRBV5-4 and TRBJ2-3, with 11 bases that match TRBD2. The CDR3 is 12 residues long. Per the germline V gene, CDR1 is SGHNT and CDR2 is YYREEE (reference sequence). In DNA, the CDR3 is TGTGTTAGCGGGAGGGGGTCAGATACGCAGTATTTT. It specifies CVSGRGSDTQYF.

The V gene is TRBV7-8, the J gene TRBJ1-1; D is ambiguous. CDR1 and CDR2 from the germline V gene are SGHVS and FQNEAQ. The CDR3 extends over 16 amino acids. Trimming removed 0 bases from V and 5 bases from J, with 16 bases in between. CDR3 in DNA: TGTGCCAGCAGCTTAGCGGCAAGTGGAGAAAGGACTGAAGCTTTCTTT. Its translation: CASSLAASGERTEAFF.

J is TRBJ2-2 and V is TRBV7-2, with D possibly TRBD1 on 6 matching bases. CDR3 length: 16 amino acids. V lost 1 base to trimming and J lost 6 bases, with 15 bases between them. CDR1 and CDR2 from the germline V gene are SGHTA and FQGNSA. The CDR3 protein is CASSLGGHSISGELFF. For the CDR3, the DNA is TGTGCCAGCAGCTTAGGGGGACACTCCATCTCCGGGGAGCTGTTTTTT.

The V and J genes are TRBV7-2 and TRBJ2-6; no clear D. Germline values: CDR1 SGHTA, CDR2 FQGNSA. The CDR3 is made up of 14 amino acids. Deletions cut 5 bases from V and 3 bases from J, with 8 bases between. This CDR3 reads CASSPGFGANVLTF. The DNA of the CDR3 is TGTGCCAGCAGCCCCGGTTTTGGGGCCAACGTCCTGACTTTC.

The rearrangement joins TRBV6-5 to TRBJ2-5; tentatively, D is TRBD1 (6 bases). The CDR3 consists of 15 residues. Between the trimmed V and J ends, which lost 2 bases and 1 base, there was a span of 11 bases. The germline V gene has CDR1 MNHEY and CDR2 SVGAGI. CDR3 bases: TGTGCCAGCAGTTACGTAACAGGGCTCCAAGAGACCCAGTACTTC. Translation: CASSYVTGLQETQYF.

This clone came up once. The rearrangement links TRBV6-4 to TRBJ1-2; perhaps TRBD1 as D (5 bases). The CDR3 runs 13 residues. Germline-derived CDR1 and CDR2 are MRHNA and SNTAGT. Trimming removed 3 bases from V and 7 bases from J, with 12 bases in between. CDR3 amino acids: CASSEQAGGGYTF. The CDR3 coding sequence is TGTGCCAGCAGTGAACAGGCCGGGGGTGGCTACACCTTC.

The CDR3 DNA reads as TGCGCCAGCAGCCAAGTTTTGTCCCTAAAGAGGGATACGCAGTATTTT. It codes for CASSQVLSLKRDTQYF. The V call is TRBV4-1, the J call TRBJ2-3, with unresolved D. V gave up 1 base and J gave up 6 bases, with 17 bases separating them. In germline, CDR1 is MGHRA, CDR2 YSYEKL. The CDR3 runs to 16 residues.

V and J are TRBV7-6 and TRBJ2-7; 9 bases match TRBD1. CDR3 size: 16 residues. Per germline, CDR1 SGHVS and CDR2 FNYEAQ. J lost 2 bases, V lost 0 bases, and 5 bases had no gene match. CDR3: CASSLAEGTGTYEQYF. The CDR3, as DNA: TGTGCCAGCAGCTTAGCGGAGGGGACAGGGACCTACGAGCAGTACTTC.

This sequence joins TRBV5-4 and TRBJ1-1; D perhaps matches TRBD1 (5 bases). CDR1 is SGHNT and CDR2 is YYREEE in the germline V gene (reference sequence). CDR3 size: 14 residues. V was clipped by 4 bases and J by 0 bases, with 10 bases between them. The CDR3 DNA follows: TGTGCCAGCAGCCCCGGACACCTGAACACTGAAGCTTTCTTT. As protein: CASSPGHLNTEAFF.

CDR3 sequence: CASSLAGQGYNEQFF. DNA for the CDR3: TGTGCCAGCAGCTTGGCCGGACAGGGGTACAATGAGCAGTTCTTC. The J gene is TRBJ2-1, the V gene TRBV5-6; 9 bases align to TRBD1. J was trimmed by 4 bases and V by 0 bases; bases with no gene match: 2. Germline V gives CDR1 SGHDT, CDR2 YYEEEE. The CDR3 runs to 15 residues.

The rearrangement uses TRBV9 and TRBJ1-6, with TRBD1 matching 7 bases. Germline CDR1 and CDR2: SGDLS and YYNGEE. The junction had 12 bases not matched to a gene; V was cut back by 9 bases and J by 9 bases. The CDR3 sequence is 14 residues long. For the CDR3, the DNA is TGTGCCACCCCCGACAGGGTGGTTACTTCACCCCTCCACTTT. This codes for CATPDRVVTSPLHF.

A note on this clone: One end of the junction fails to match germline, which may point to a read error. This same CDR3 is encoded by further DNA sequences in the sample. The V gene is TRBV2, the J gene TRBJ2-7; TRBD2 might be the D (5 bases). The CDR3 is 15 amino acids. Germline assignment: CDR1 SNHLY and CDR2 FYNNEI. CDR3 residues: CASSEGLGSSYEQYF. The CDR3 bases are TGTGCCAGCAGCGAAGGGTTAGGGAGCTCCTACGAGCAGTACTTC.

CDR3 protein: CASSLDSSGNTIYF. CDR3 nucleotides: TGTGCCAGCAGCTTAGACAGCTCTGGAAACACCATATATTTT. This chain joins TRBV7-9 and TRBJ1-3; no reliable D call. Germline CDR1 reads SEHNR; CDR2 reads FQNEAQ (reference sequence). Trimming pared 1 base from V and 0 bases from J, leaving 4 bases between. The CDR3 length is 14 residues.

The gene calls are TRBV9 and TRBJ1-2, with 11 positions matching TRBD1. The CDR3 contains 17 residues. V trimming: 4 bases; J trimming: 5 bases; junction bases outside the gene matches: 13. Looked up from germline, CDR1 is SGDLS and CDR2 is YYNGEE. The CDR3 DNA follows: TGTGCCAGCAGCCCGCCCCGGGACAGGGGGTATCAATATGGCTACACCTTC. Translation: CASSPPRDRGYQYGYTF. Based on the CDR3 plus reference TRBV9 and TRBJ1-2, the full variable domain is DSGVTQTPKHLITATGQRVTLRCSPRSGDLSVYWYQQSLDQGLQFLIQYYNGEERAKGNILERFSAQQFPDLHSELNLSSLELGDSALYFCASSPPRDRGYQYGYTFGSGTRLTVV.

This clone was seen a few times. The chain has TRBV5-1 and TRBJ1-5; D unresolved. The CDR3 length is 16 residues. Germline CDR1 SGHRS, CDR2 YFSETQ. V shed 0 bases and J shed 6 bases, with 16 bases lying between them. The CDR3 bases are TGCGCCAGCAGCTTGGTTGACGGACCTAGAGGTCAGCCCCAGCATTTT. Translation: CASSLVDGPRGQPQHF.

The rearrangement links TRBV4-3 to TRBJ2-3, with 8 bases identical to TRBD2. The junction had 8 bases not matched to a gene; V was cut back by 2 bases and J by 4 bases. Germline assignment: CDR1 LGHNA and CDR2 YSLEER. The CDR3 contains 16 residues. The CDR3 protein is CASSQWGLGFADTQYF. The CDR3 DNA is TGCGCCAGCAGCCAATGGGGACTAGGGTTCGCAGATACGCAGTATTTT.

The chain employs TRBV7-2 and TRBJ2-7, with 9 bases that match TRBD2. Germline values: CDR1 SGHTA, CDR2 FQGNSA. Trimming took 5 bases from V and 6 from J; bases not matched to a gene: 11. The CDR3 has 15 amino acids. As DNA, the CDR3 is TGTGCCAGCAGCCCACAACCTGGCGGGGGGGGCGAGCAGTACTTC. Residues: CASSPQPGGGGEQYF.

The CDR3 DNA follows: TGTGCCAGCAAGGGGGTACTGGACACTGAAGCTTTCTTT. Its protein product is CASKGVLDTEAFF. The chain recombines TRBV6-5 with TRBJ1-1, with a possible D match to TRBD1 (6 bases). With 7 bases removed from V and 3 bases from J, the gap between germline ends came to 12 bases. This CDR3 has 13 residues. Germline CDR1 is MNHEY and CDR2 is SVGAGI.

This clone was detected a few times. V usage is TRBV5-6 and J usage is TRBJ1-1; a weak D match, TRBD1 (6 bases). In germline, CDR1 is SGHDT, CDR2 YYEEEE. Trimming took 0 bases from V and 10 from J, leaving 10 bases between them. This CDR3 is built from 12 residues. The CDR3 spells CASSLGQAGAFF. DNA of the CDR3: TGTGCCAGCAGCTTGGGACAGGCCGGAGCTTTCTTT.

The chain's CDR3 is CASSAWARQDQPQHF. CDR3 DNA sequence: TGTGCCAGCAGTGCGTGGGCCCGGCAGGATCAGCCCCAGCATTTT. The V call is TRBV2, the J call TRBJ1-5; the D is unclear. The ends were cut back, 4 bases at V and 5 bases at J, with 15 bases in the middle. The CDR3 is made up of 15 amino acids. Germline loops: CDR1 SNHLY, CDR2 FYNNEI.